This T cell receptor beta chain was sequenced for a study of T cells in Graves' hyperthyroidism and ophthalmopathy. RNA transcripts yielded amplified TCR beta CDR3 regions. HTBI primers were employed in a first-round RT-PCR of the TCR CDR3. TCRdb re-analysed the multiplex PCR reads in MiXCR, keeping a single row per CDR3 protein. The sample lists about 270,000 distinct CDR3 sequences; 22% were seen once. The germline V gene has CDR1 DFQATT and CDR2 SNEGSKA (reference sequence). Trimming stripped 2 bases from V and 6 bases from J, with 13 bases between. The CDR3 loop spans 14 amino acids. This TCR was recovered from a man aged 25-45 years with Graves' ophthalmopathy. The sequenced material came from blood. The chain links TRBV20-1 to TRBJ2-2; the D is unclear. CDR3 DNA sequence: TGCAGTGCTAGAATACGGGCCCCCGCCGGGGAGCTGTTTTTT. It specifies CSARIRAPAGELFF.